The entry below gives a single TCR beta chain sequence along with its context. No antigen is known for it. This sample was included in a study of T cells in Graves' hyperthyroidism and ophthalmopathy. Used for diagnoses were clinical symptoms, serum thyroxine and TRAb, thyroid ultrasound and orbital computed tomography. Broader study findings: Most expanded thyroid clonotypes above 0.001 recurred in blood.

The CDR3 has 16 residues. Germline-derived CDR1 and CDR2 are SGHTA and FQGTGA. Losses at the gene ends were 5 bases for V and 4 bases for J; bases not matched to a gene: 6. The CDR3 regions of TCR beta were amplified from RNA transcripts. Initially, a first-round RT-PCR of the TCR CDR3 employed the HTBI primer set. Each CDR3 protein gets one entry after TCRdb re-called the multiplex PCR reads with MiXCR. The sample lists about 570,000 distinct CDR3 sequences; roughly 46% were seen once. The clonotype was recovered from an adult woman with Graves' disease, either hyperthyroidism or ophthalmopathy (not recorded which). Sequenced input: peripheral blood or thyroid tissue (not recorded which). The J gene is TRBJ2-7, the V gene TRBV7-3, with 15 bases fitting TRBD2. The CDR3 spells CASSQGTSGRSYEQYF. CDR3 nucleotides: TGTGCCAGCAGCCAAGGGACTAGCGGGAGGTCTTACGAGCAGTACTTC.